The clone carrying this T cell receptor beta chain was seen only a few times. TCRdb used MiXCR to reprocess the RT-PCR reads, holding one entry per CDR3 protein. The data show about 700,000 distinct CDR3 sequences, with more than 13% seen just once and 3.6% held by the top ten. Unmatched junction bases numbered 7, after V lost 5 bases and J lost 0 bases. The CDR3 has 15 amino acids. The gene calls are TRBV12-3 or TRBV12-4 and TRBJ2-7, with 7 bases that match TRBD1. The material sequenced was memory CD4+ T cells from blood. The source is a female donor in good health, serving as a healthy control. CDR3 protein: CASSMGQLSSYEQYF. CDR3 nucleotide sequence: TGTGCCAGCAGTATGGGACAGTTAAGCTCCTACGAGCAGTACTTC.